This is a list of T cell receptor beta chains from one sample in a study of regulatory T cells in long-lasting Graves disease. TCRdb passed the multiplex PCR reads through MiXCR, listing each CDR3 protein once. The sample carries under 500,000 distinct CDR3 sequences, less than 25% recorded once. The sequences come from peripheral blood mononuclear cells (PBMCs), collected when the disease was refractory, from a patient treated with antithyroid drugs. These receptors were taken from a female donor with Graves disease. Each CDR3 is given without its conserved first and last residue. The D gene is left open where the match is weak. A row's size may be missing; if present it is once, few, many or a size class.

>TRBV7-9|TRBJ2-7|-|-
ASRSLSDEQY
>TRBV6-1|TRBJ2-7|many|TRBD1
ASSRMRQTGGVIPNYEQY
>TRBV28|TRBJ2-7|many|TRBD2
ASSEFYAGDSYEQY
>TRBV28|TRBJ2-4|many|-
ASSLSPLRRDKNIQY
>TRBV2|TRBJ1-1|many|-
ASSVGGTEAF
>TRBV13|TRBJ1-5|-|-
ASSLGPQAPQH
>TRBV28|TRBJ1-2|many|TRBD1
ASSSQGNNYGYT
>TRBV20-1|TRBJ2-5|few|-
SARIGGDPQETQY
>TRBV6-2/TRBV6-3|TRBJ2-1|-|-
ASSYTREGHEQF
>TRBV28|TRBJ1-2|-|TRBD1
ASQGEELYGYT
>TRBV5-1|TRBJ2-4|few|TRBD2
ASSLGLAGVLGIQY
>TRBV7-8|TRBJ2-2|many|-
ASSLAVTPATGELF
>TRBV29-1|TRBJ2-5|many|-
SVELGAVVLGQY
>TRBV6-1|TRBJ1-5|many|-
ASSGPSGNQPQH
>TRBV5-1|TRBJ2-7|few|-
ASSLFREQTYEQY
>TRBV5-8|TRBJ1-5|many|-
ASSIYVGQPQH
>TRBV2|TRBJ2-1|-|-
ASSEARGTAYNEQF
>TRBV12-3/TRBV12-4|TRBJ1-5|-|-
ASSSKNINQPQH
>TRBV12-3/TRBV12-4|TRBJ2-6|many|-
ASSRTGFVANVLT
>TRBV3-1|TRBJ1-6|-|TRBD1
ASSQGGQGYNSPLH
>TRBV7-2|TRBJ1-4|-|TRBD1
ASRPTGEQNEKLF
>TRBV11-2|TRBJ2-7|-|TRBD2
ASSLAGAGLAGAHEQY
>TRBV4-3|TRBJ2-5|few|-
ASSQEGTARETQY
>TRBV10-3|TRBJ2-7|many|-
AISESTRGGLSYEQY
>TRBV28|TRBJ1-4|-|TRBD1
ASRGTGGEKLF
>TRBV6-5|TRBJ1-1|many|-
ASSYRTDTEAF
>TRBV12-3/TRBV12-4|TRBJ2-1|-|TRBD2
ASSIRTSVGGQF
>TRBV10-2|TRBJ2-7|-|TRBD2
ASRTTSEWSYEQY
>TRBV2|TRBJ1-5|many|TRBD1
ASSRTGGSVPQH
>TRBV7-2|TRBJ1-1|many|TRBD1
ASSFSDRGTEAF
>TRBV28|TRBJ2-2|many|TRBD1
ASSPDRRNTGELF
>TRBV2|TRBJ1-5|many|TRBD1
ASSELGRGQNQPQH
>TRBV27|TRBJ1-5|-|-
ARSLGGVEGQPQH
>TRBV9|TRBJ1-2|-|-
ASSVEDGRFERYGYT
>TRBV18|TRBJ2-7|few|-
ASSLTGRSYEQY
>TRBV6-1|TRBJ2-7|-|TRBD1
ASLDRGRFYEQY
>TRBV27|TRBJ1-6|many|TRBD1
ASSLAGTGGSPLH
>TRBV29-1|TRBJ2-2|few|TRBD2
SVGSPGGTGELF
>TRBV5-8|TRBJ1-6|many|-
ASSLLLGMSSPLH
>TRBV6-2/TRBV6-3|TRBJ2-5|-|TRBD1
ASSPLNPGTGGGETQY
>TRBV11-2|TRBJ2-5|many|TRBD2
ASSLSLRGRVIETQY
>TRBV9|TRBJ2-7|-|TRBD1
ASSGTGTGYEQY
>TRBV20-1|TRBJ2-7|-|-
SAEGDWNSYEQY
>TRBV5-6|TRBJ2-7|many|TRBD2
ASSFGGGYEQY
>TRBV4-3|TRBJ1-4|-|-
ASSQGPGGEKLF
>TRBV12-3/TRBV12-4|TRBJ1-1|-|-
ASSLGSKPNTEAF
>TRBV7-9|TRBJ2-2|-|-
ASSLLSRELF
>TRBV12-3/TRBV12-4|TRBJ2-7|many|-
ASSFMGSYEQY
>TRBV10-3|TRBJ1-2|few|TRBD1
AIRGTGNNYGYT